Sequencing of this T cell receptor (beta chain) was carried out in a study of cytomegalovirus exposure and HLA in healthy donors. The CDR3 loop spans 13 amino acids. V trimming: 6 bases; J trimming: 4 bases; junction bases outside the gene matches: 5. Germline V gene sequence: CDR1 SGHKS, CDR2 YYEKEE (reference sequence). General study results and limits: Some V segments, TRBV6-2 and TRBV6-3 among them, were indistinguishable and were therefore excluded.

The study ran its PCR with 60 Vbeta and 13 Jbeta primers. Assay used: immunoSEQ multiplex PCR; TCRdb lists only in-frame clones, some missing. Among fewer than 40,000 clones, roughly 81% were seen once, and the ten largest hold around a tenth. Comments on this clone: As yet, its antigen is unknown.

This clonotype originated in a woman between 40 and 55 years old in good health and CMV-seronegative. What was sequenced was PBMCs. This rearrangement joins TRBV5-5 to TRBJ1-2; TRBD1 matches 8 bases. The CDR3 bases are TGTGCCAGCAACAGGGGGGACGGCTATGGCTACACCTTC. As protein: CASNRGDGYGYTF. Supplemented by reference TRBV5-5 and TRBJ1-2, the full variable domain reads DAGVTQSPTHLIKTRGQQVTLRCSPISGHKSVSWYQQVLGQGPQFIFQYYEKEERGRGNFPDRFSARQFPNYSSELNVNALLLGDSALYLCASNRGDGYGYTFGSGTRLTVV.